Described below is a single TCR beta chain sequence and its context. The antigen remains undetermined. The CDR3 is made up of 16 amino acids. Deletions cut 3 bases from V and 5 bases from J, with 18 bases between. Germline CDR1 KGHSH, CDR2 LQKENI. This sample stems from a study of T cell responses to AZD1222 COVID-19 vaccine. Overall study findings and caveats: Vaccine-associated CD4 TCRs spanned spike, dominant at 160-218 and 743-854.

Measured with immunoSEQ multiplex PCR; TCRdb has only the in-frame clones, and not every one. Among 100,000 to 150,000 clones listed, around 90% were seen once. The sequences come from peripheral blood, collected 28 days after the second AZD1222 dose. The clonotype comes from an adult who received the AZD1222 COVID-19 vaccine. This chain connects TRBV18 to TRBJ2-3; D is unresolved. CDR3 in DNA: TGTGCCAGCTCACCTTCAGGTCCCGCCAGCCGAGATACGCAGTATTTT. This translates into CASSPSGPASRDTQYF.